This T cell receptor beta chain was obtained from a study of T-cell reconstitution after alpha-beta-depleted transplantation in children. Study-level points and caveats: Where alpha-beta T cells came from about two months after transplant was reportedly several hundred expanded graft clones.

Preparation of the TCRbeta library used unique molecular identifiers. TCRdb called the PCR reads again in MiXCR, with one record for every CDR3 protein. The sample lists around 500,000 distinct CDR3 sequences, about 21% occurring once. The CDR3 contains 11 residues. The trim removed 8 bases at V and 6 bases at J, leaving 4 bases unmatched. The V gene's germline CDR1 is MNHEY and CDR2 SVGEGT. As concerns this clonotype: Its antigen is still unknown.

This specimen was PBMCs, mostly from graft donor cells, taken 360 days after TCRalphabeta/CD19-depleted stem cell transplant. This receptor was taken from a boy in the first two years of life who had a stem cell transplant for acute myeloid leukemia, so the T cells may come from the graft donor. The chain carries TRBV6-2 or TRBV6-3 and TRBJ2-7, with TRBD2 identical over 7 bases. This CDR3 is CASGRGGEQYV. The CDR3 DNA reads TGTGCCAGCGGGAGGGGCGGCGAGCAGTACGTC.